This entry is about one T cell receptor (beta chain). This entry comes from a study of T-cell memory formation after mild COVID-19. About the research overall: Largely donor-specific sequence clusters came from a couple of donors.

TCRdb re-analysed the 5' RACE reads in MiXCR, keeping a single row per CDR3 protein. The data show around 50,000 distinct CDR3 sequences, more than 10% seen once. Sequenced material: PBMCs or a T cell subset sorted from them (not recorded which). This receptor was taken from a man aged 18 to 30 who had mild COVID-19 (a few samples of this study predate the infection). Cell type and time point are not known.

CDR3 sequence: CASSLDREDTQYF. CDR3 sequence (DNA): TGTGCCAGCAGCCTCGACAGGGAAGATACGCAGTATTTT. The rearrangement uses TRBV7-3 and TRBJ2-3; 7 positions match TRBD1. CDR1 is SGHTA, CDR2 FQGTGA, per germline. The CDR3 consists of 13 residues. The junction had 4 bases not matched to a gene; V was cut back by 5 bases and J by 5 bases.